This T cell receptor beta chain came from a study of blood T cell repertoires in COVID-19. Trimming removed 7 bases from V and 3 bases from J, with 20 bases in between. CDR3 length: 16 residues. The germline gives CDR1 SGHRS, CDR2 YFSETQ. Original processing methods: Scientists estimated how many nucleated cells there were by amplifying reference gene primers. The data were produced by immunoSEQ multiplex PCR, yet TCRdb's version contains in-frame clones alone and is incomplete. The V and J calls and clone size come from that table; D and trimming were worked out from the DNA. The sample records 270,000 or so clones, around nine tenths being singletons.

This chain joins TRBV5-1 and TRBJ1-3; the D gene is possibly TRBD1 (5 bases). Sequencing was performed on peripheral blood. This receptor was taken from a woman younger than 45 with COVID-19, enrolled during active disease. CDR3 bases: TGCGCCAGCTCAACCAATACAGGTTTCTTTGGAAACACCATATATTTT. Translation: CASSTNTGFFGNTIYF.